This T cell receptor beta chain was profiled in a study of PD-L1 blockade in urothelial cancer. About the research overall: Bladder-origin urothelial cancer in males described twenty-five of the 29 patients. A median approximately 140,000 T cells were found in blood samples. Blood analysis took place 3 weeks (second dose) and 6 weeks after treatment start. Patients had been given 0 to 3 earlier chemotherapy regimens.

The V gene lost 11 bases and the J gene lost 2 bases, with 12 bases spanning the gap. The CDR3 loop spans 12 amino acids. Germline V gene sequence: CDR1 LNHDA, CDR2 SQIVND (reference sequence). Time point in this sample: pretreatment peripheral blood. Here immunoSEQ multiplex PCR was the method, and the copy in TCRdb shows in-frame clones only, minus some. This sample has 35,000 or so clones, with approximately 80% found just once. The material was PBMCs, obtained around atezolizumab (anti-PD-L1) treatment. The chain has TRBV19 and TRBJ1-2; D remains ambiguous. This sequence was found in a man between 60 and 75 years old with urothelial cancer. Here the CDR3 reads CAGSWANYGYTF. The CDR3 DNA is TGTGCCGGAAGTTGGGCGAACTATGGCTACACCTTC.